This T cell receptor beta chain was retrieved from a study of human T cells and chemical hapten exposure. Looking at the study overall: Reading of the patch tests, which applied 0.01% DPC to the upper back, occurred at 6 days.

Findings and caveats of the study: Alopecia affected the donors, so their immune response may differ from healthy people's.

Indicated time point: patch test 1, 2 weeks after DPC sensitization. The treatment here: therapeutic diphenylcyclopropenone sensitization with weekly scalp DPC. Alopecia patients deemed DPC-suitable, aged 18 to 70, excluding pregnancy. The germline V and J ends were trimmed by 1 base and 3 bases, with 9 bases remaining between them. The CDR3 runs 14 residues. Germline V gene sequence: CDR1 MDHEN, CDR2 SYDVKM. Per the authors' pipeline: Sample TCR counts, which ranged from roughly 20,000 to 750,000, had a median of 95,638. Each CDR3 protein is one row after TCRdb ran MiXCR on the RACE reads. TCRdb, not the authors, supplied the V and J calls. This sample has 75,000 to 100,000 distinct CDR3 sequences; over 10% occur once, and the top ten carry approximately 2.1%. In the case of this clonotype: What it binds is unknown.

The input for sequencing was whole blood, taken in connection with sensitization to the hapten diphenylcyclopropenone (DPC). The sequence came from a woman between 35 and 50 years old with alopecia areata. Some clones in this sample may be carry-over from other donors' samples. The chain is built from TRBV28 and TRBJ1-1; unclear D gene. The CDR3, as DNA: TGTGCCAGCAGTTTATCCCGTGGATACACTGAAGCTTTCTTT. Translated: CASSLSRGYTEAFF.